A selection of T cell receptor beta chains follows, all from one sample in a study of blood T cells in healthy people across ages. TCRdb used MiXCR to reprocess the 5' RACE reads, holding one entry per CDR3 protein. The table shows about 800,000 distinct CDR3 sequences, with 20% to 25% occurring only once. This same sample was also part of a study on T cells of mothers and their children.

The specimen was blood. These TCRs come from a boy aged 10-17 years in good health. The CDR3 runs from the conserved cysteine through the conserved F or W. A D gene is named only where the DNA matches it firmly. Not all rows give a size; the values are once, few, many and, for expanded clones, a class.

j_gene | v_gene | d_gene | abundance | CDR3nt | CDR3aa
TRBJ2-5 | TRBV7-9 | - | - | TGTGCCAGCAGCTTAATAACAGGAGGGGACGAGACCCAGTACTTC | CASSLITGGDETQYF
TRBJ2-7 | TRBV12-3/TRBV12-4 | - | few | TGTGCCAGCACGAAAGCGTCGAGCTCCTACGAGCAGTACTTC | CASTKASSSYEQYF
TRBJ1-5 | TRBV16 | TRBD1 | few | TGTGCCAGCAGCCAAAAACAGGGGTTGCCCCAGCATTTT | CASSQKQGLPQHF
TRBJ2-5 | TRBV6-5 | TRBD2 | - | TGTGCCAGCAGTTACTCTACTAGCGGGAGCCCAGAGACCCAGTACTTC | CASSYSTSGSPETQYF
TRBJ2-3 | TRBV7-9 | TRBD1 | few | TGTGCCCCTGACAGGGGGGGTGATACGCAGTGTTTT | CAPDRGGDTQCF
TRBJ2-2 | TRBV5-1 | - | few | TGCGCCAGCAGCTTGGGGCAGTTCGACGGGGAGCTGTTTTTT | CASSLGQFDGELFF
TRBJ2-1 | TRBV29-1 | TRBD2 | - | TGCAGCGGCGCGGGGGGCTCCTACAATGAGCAGTTCTTC | CSGAGGSYNEQFF
TRBJ2-3 | TRBV20-1 | - | - | TGCAGTGCTAGGTACATCGCTAGCACAGATACGCAGTATTTT | CSARYIASTDTQYF
TRBJ2-1 | TRBV7-2 | - | - | TGTGCCAGCAGCTTAGGGCGGGTCCGAAGCTCCTACAATGAGCAGTTCTTC | CASSLGRVRSSYNEQFF
TRBJ2-7 | TRBV6-6 | - | - | TGTGCCAGCAGGTGGGAGACCTCCTACGAGCAGTACTTC | CASRWETSYEQYF
TRBJ1-5 | TRBV12-3/TRBV12-4 | - | few | TGTGCCAGCAGGCTGGGTAGCAATCAGCCCCAGCATTTT | CASRLGSNQPQHF
TRBJ1-5 | TRBV20-1 | - | once | TGCAGTGCTGAGGAAGTCAACTCCGGTCAGCCCCAGCATTTT | CSAEEVNSGQPQHF
TRBJ2-5 | TRBV29-1 | - | - | TGCAGCGTTGGCCCCCCCGAGACCCAGTACTTC | CSVGPPETQYF